This T cell receptor beta chain was captured by sequencing in a study of technical replicates of blood from several donors. The germline CDR1 and CDR2 sequences are LNHDA and SQIVND (reference sequence). This CDR3 has 17 amino acids. Trimming removed 3 bases from V and 0 bases from J; junction bases left unmatched: 7. Using immunoSEQ multiplex PCR, the repertoire was profiled, and TCRdb retains in-frame clones only, with some absent. The sample carries around 15,000 clones, about nine tenths recorded once. The source is a human donor in good health. What was sequenced was PBMCs. The chain couples TRBV19 to TRBJ2-7; 11 nucleotides align to TRBD2. CDR3 DNA: TGTGCCAGTAGTATCGAGGTGACTAGCGGGATCTCCTACGAGCAGTACTTC. It specifies CASSIEVTSGISYEQYF.